The TCR beta chain under discussion was sequenced for a study of lymphopenia after photon versus proton radiotherapy. Regarding the study as a whole: Under photons, naive T cells and diversity fell while effector/memory populations rose. A bigger post-nadir fall in TCR diversity correlated inversely with survival time in deceased patients. Oligoclonal CD8+ Temra expansion after nadir drove photon patients' diversity drop.

Note on this clone: The target antigen is unknown.

Germline assignment: CDR1 SGHTA and CDR2 FQGNSA. The CDR3 is 14 residues long. Deletions cut 1 base from V and 3 bases from J, with 9 bases between. Profiling relied on immunoSEQ multiplex PCR, and the TCRdb table lists in-frame clones only, not all of them. This sample yields fewer than 30,000 clones, of which over 85% are seen a single time; around 0.82% belongs to the top ten. Sample: peripheral blood, taken from a patient treated with photon-based radiotherapy. This clonotype was sampled from a woman aged 45 to 65 with cholangiocarcinoma. The genes are TRBV7-2 and TRBJ1-1; no reliable D call. The CDR3 region has the DNA TGTGCCAGCAGCTTAGTCGGGGTAGACACTGAAGCTTTCTTT. Its translation: CASSLVGVDTEAFF.